A single sample is the source of the 3 T cell receptor beta chains below, sequenced in a study of blood T cells in healthy people across ages. A J-beta primer mix and a sample-barcoded 5' primer were used in a second PCR of about 6 to 12 cycles. TCRdb re-analysed the 5' RACE reads in MiXCR, keeping a single row per CDR3 protein. The sample contains about 650,000 distinct CDR3 sequences, roughly 30% of which appear only once. Sequenced input: blood. The origin of the receptors is a woman at least 80 years old in good health.

A word on this clonotype: With a much larger clone just one base away, this may be a read error. CDR3 sequence (DNA): TGTGCCAGCTGCAGGGGTGGCACCTACGAGCAGTACTTC. This sequence encodes CASCRGGTYEQYF. The chain carries TRBV6-1 and TRBJ2-7; possibly TRBD1 for D (6 bases). The V and J ends lost 8 bases and 2 bases respectively, with 13 bases between them. Germline values: CDR1 MNHNS, CDR2 SASEGT. CDR3 length equals 13 residues.

The chain is built from TRBV20-1 and TRBJ2-4; TRBD1 agrees at 8 bases. Trimming at V came to 6 bases and at J to 4 bases, leaving 5 bases not matched to a gene. Per germline, CDR1 DFQATT and CDR2 SNEGSKA (reference sequence). The CDR3 is made up of 13 amino acids. In DNA form, the CDR3 reads TGCAGTGCCCCGGGACAGGTTAAAAACATTCAGTACTTC. Protein product: CSAPGQVKNIQYF.

This clonotype was picked up a small number of times. A clone one base away is much larger, so this may be a read error. The chain has TRBV10-3 and TRBJ2-5, with D unclear. Near its end, the DNA agrees better with TRBJ2-1, so the J call may be wrong. This CDR3 spans 14 amino acids. The germline gives CDR1 ENHRY, CDR2 SYGVKD. CDR3 residues: CAISVDKVGETQFF. The CDR3 nucleotides are TGTGCCATCAGTGTTGACAAGGTTGGAGAGACCCAGTTCTTC.